Listed here is a single T cell receptor beta chain. Its antigen is not yet known. No clone much larger than this one lies a single base away; base qualities are absent. TCRbeta CDR3 regions were amplified from genomic DNA using the immunoSEQ Assay, a bias-controlled multiplex PCR. The published analysis was carried out like this. Nucleated cell counts per sample were estimated from amplification of reference gene primers within the assay. To quantify the absolute abundance of each unique TCRbeta CDR3 rearrangement, sequence reads were collapsed and filtered. Productive Simpson clonality was computed per sample as the square root of Simpson's diversity index over productive rearrangements. TCRdb retrieved this table from immuneACCESS and kept in-frame rearrangements only. Not all clones are present; in checked studies, unresolved V genes account for under half, and no reason is known for the remainder. Clone size and the V and J calls come from that table; the DNA yielded D and trimming. The sample contains about 100,000 clones, approximately 86% of them found a single time. Under 5.5% of the sample comes from the top ten.

Each collaborating institution followed its own protocols to collect whole blood in K2EDTA tubes. For TCRbeta analysis, collaborators shipped samples in one of three forms: frozen whole blood, isolated PBMCs, or DNA extracted from either of those sample types. The sample is drawn from a study of blood T cell repertoires in COVID-19 (dated by TCRdb to the early 2020s). With regard to the full study: Samples covering the acute and convalescent phases of COVID-19 were provided by collaborators in the United States, Italy and Spain. The material from the prospective study consisted of cDNA or gDNA derived from T cells, B-cell-depleted T cells, or PBMCs. The dataset comprised deeply sampled blood TCRbeta repertoires from subjects exposed to, actively infected with, or recovered from COVID-19. A freely available public database, intended as a resource for researchers studying the immune response to SARS-CoV-2, is where the repertoires were released. Samples came from the ongoing ImmuneRACE study (first 160 participants) plus 1,254 subjects from 6 global collaborators. Sample metadata almost always included a de-identified subject ID, COVID-19 status, age in years and sex. HLA class I and class II types, where available, came from metadata supplied by the sample provider rather than from assay-based typing. The research as a whole found: How much clinical and demographic metadata was included differed by source and by participant, and the metadata was provided uncurated.

The germline V gene specifies MDHEN as CDR1 and SYDVKM as CDR2. From the cysteine up to the phenylalanine, the CDR3 has a length of 14 residues. Only the CDR3 DNA stays, 42 bases, in frame from base 1. Cut back by 4 bases and 8 bases, the V and J ends lie 15 bases apart. This TCR derives from a human donor in a cohort sampled during active COVID-19. The source material was peripheral blood. The rearranged segments are TRBV28 and TRBJ2-1; no D gene can be assigned with confidence. CDR3 reads: CASSSRVASDEQFF. At the DNA level, the sequence is TGTGCCAGCAGTTCCCGTGTAGCCAGCGATGAGCAGTTCTTC.